The T cell receptor (beta chain) described here comes from a study of blood T cell repertoires in COVID-19. Study in general: Acute and convalescent COVID-19 specimens originated in the United States, Italy and Spain. T cells, B-cell-depleted T cells, or PBMCs supplied cDNA or gDNA.

In the study's own analysis: Estimates of nucleated cell counts were drawn from the amplification of reference gene primers. Sequencing used immunoSEQ multiplex PCR; TCRdb keeps in-frame clones, though not all of them. That table supplies the V and J calls and clone size; D and trimming were determined from the DNA. Of some 160,000 clones in the sample, 80% to 85% were seen once. This clone came up once. Trimming removed 1 base from V and 7 bases from J; junction bases left unmatched: 3. CDR3 length: 14 amino acids. Per the germline V gene, CDR1 is SGHRS and CDR2 is YFSETQ. The receptor's source is a man between 70 and 80 years old with active or convalescent COVID-19. The chain uses TRBV5-1 and TRBJ2-1, with TRBD2 matching over 9 bases. Sequencing input: peripheral blood. The CDR3 DNA reads TGCGCCAGCAGCTTGAATCTAGCGGGGAATGAGCAGTTCTTC. This encodes CASSLNLAGNEQFF.